This T cell receptor beta chain is from a study of cytomegalovirus exposure and HLA in healthy donors. Overall study results and limits: Compared with the approximately 700-donor mean, an Asian-associated ancestry cluster reportedly had fewer N-insertions, according to a later analysis.

The study ran its PCR with 60 Vbeta and 13 Jbeta primers. Original methodology: As a later analysis found, there were 82 million or so unique TCR beta chains, of which some 10 million were shared. Using immunoSEQ multiplex PCR, the repertoire was profiled, and TCRdb retains in-frame clones only, with some absent. For V, J and clone size, that table is used; D and trimming come from the DNA. The sample holds more than 75,000 clones, roughly 73% seen once. Note on this clone: Antigen specificity is unknown.

Sampled while nominally healthy, donors likely had unrecorded immune exposures. V lost 7 bases, J lost 4 bases, and 8 bases lay in between. CDR1 and CDR2 from the germline V gene are MDHEN and SYDVKM. The CDR3 is made up of 13 amino acids. The sequence derives from a woman between 40 and 55 years old in good health and CMV-seronegative. V usage is TRBV28 and J usage is TRBJ2-6; D gene ambiguous. Sequencing input: PBMCs. The CDR3 region has the DNA TGTGCCAGCAAGGAGCCCGGGGCCAACGTCCTGACTTTC. Residues: CASKEPGANVLTF.